This record looks at one TCR beta chain sequence and its context. This CDR3 comprises 12 residues. Germline lookup yields CDR1 LGHDT and CDR2 YNNKEL (reference sequence). The junction had 0 bases not matched to a gene; V was cut back by 4 bases and J by 6 bases. As originally analysed: Reference gene primer amplification in the assay estimated nucleated cell counts. Sequenced by immunoSEQ multiplex PCR; TCRdb stores in-frame clones only, minus some. V and J calls and clone size follow that table, whereas D and trimming were derived from the DNA. Of roughly 200,000 clones in the sample, 80% were seen once. This record belongs to a study of blood T cell repertoires in COVID-19. For the study at large: Samples representing acute and convalescent COVID-19 were sourced from the United States, Italy and Spain. T cells, B-cell-depleted T cells, or PBMCs supplied cDNA or gDNA.

The chain uses TRBV3-1 (or the pseudogene TRBV3-2) and TRBJ2-7; TRBD1 matches 10 bases. Material for sequencing was peripheral blood. The TCR sequence derives from a man aged 55-75 years with acute or convalescent COVID-19. CDR3 DNA sequence: TGTGCCAGCAGCCGGACAGGGGGCGAGCAGTACTTC. Protein sequence: CASSRTGGEQYF.